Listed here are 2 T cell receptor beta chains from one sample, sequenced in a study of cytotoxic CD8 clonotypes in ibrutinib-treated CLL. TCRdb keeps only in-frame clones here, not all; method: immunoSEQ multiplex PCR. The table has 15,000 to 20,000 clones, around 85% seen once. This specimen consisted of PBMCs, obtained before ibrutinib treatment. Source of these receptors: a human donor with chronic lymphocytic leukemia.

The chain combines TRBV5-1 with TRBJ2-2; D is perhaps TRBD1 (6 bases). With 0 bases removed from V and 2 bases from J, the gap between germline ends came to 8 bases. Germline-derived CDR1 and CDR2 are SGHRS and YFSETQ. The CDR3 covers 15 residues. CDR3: CASSLGQVNTGELFF. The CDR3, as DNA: TGCGCCAGCAGCTTGGGACAGGTCAACACCGGGGAGCTGTTTTTT.

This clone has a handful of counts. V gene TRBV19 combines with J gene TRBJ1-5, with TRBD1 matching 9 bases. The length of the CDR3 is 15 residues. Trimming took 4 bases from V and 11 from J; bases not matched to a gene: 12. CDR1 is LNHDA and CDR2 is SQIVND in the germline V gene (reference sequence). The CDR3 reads CASSTRTGGRDAQHF. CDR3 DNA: TGTGCCAGTAGTACTCGTACAGGGGGCCGGGACGCCCAGCATTTT.